The 6 T cell receptor beta chains below all came from one sample that was sequenced in a study of blood T cell repertoires in COVID-19. The data were produced by immunoSEQ multiplex PCR, yet TCRdb's version contains in-frame clones alone and is incomplete. The sample yields roughly 130,000 clones, 70% to 80% seen once. Sequenced material: peripheral blood. The receptors originated from a woman in her 70s with COVID-19, enrolled during active disease.

The chain carries TRBV18 and TRBJ1-2; 10 nucleotides align to TRBD1. Germline V gene data show CDR1 as KGHSH and CDR2 as LQKENI. Trimming at V came to 3 bases and at J to 7 bases, leaving 5 bases not matched to a gene. The length of the CDR3 is 14 residues. The CDR3 sequence: CASSPRDRGAGYTF. Written as DNA, the CDR3 is TGTGCCAGCTCACCCCGGGACAGGGGAGCTGGCTACACCTTC.

The chain carries TRBV28 and TRBJ2-3; 10 nucleotides align to TRBD2. V shed 2 bases, J shed 1 base, and the junction held 3 bases outside the gene matches. The length of the CDR3 is 16 residues. CDR1 is MDHEN, CDR2 SYDVKM, per germline. Here the CDR3 reads CASSLPTSGGTDTQYF. DNA of the CDR3: TGTGCCAGCAGTTTACCTACTAGCGGGGGCACAGATACGCAGTATTTT.

This clone was detected once. The gene calls are TRBV6-5 and TRBJ1-6; 7 bases map to TRBD1. The germline CDR1 and CDR2 sequences are MNHEY and SVGAGI. After removal of 2 bases from V and 9 bases from J, the junction contained 4 bases not matched to a gene. This CDR3 comprises 14 residues. The CDR3 DNA follows: TGTGCCAGCAGTTACAGGGGGCTCGTTTCACCCCTCCACTTT. Protein sequence: CASSYRGLVSPLHF.

The chain couples TRBV19 to TRBJ1-6; 8 nucleotides agree with TRBD1. J lost 2 bases, V lost 5 bases, and 8 bases had no gene match. Germline CDR1 is LNHDA and CDR2 is SQIVND (reference sequence). This CDR3 contains 17 residues. The CDR3 loop reads CASSPRQGLAYNSPLHF. The CDR3 DNA reads as TGTGCCAGTAGTCCGAGACAGGGGTTAGCCTATAATTCACCCCTCCACTTT. Variable domain in full (rest from reference TRBV19 and TRBJ1-6): DGGITQSPKYLFRKEGQNVTLSCEQNLNHDAMYWYRQDPGQGLRLIYYSQIVNDFQKGDIAEGYSVSREKKESFPLTVTSAQKNPTAFYLCASSPRQGLAYNSPLHFGNGTRLTVT.

V is TRBV27 and J is TRBJ2-7, with 10 nucleotides matching TRBD1. V dropped 6 bases and J dropped 9; count of bases not matched to a gene: 8. Germline V gives CDR1 MNHEY, CDR2 SMNVEV (reference sequence). The CDR3 consists of 13 residues. DNA for the CDR3: TGTGCCAGCAGGGGACAGGGGAGGGTTGGGCAGTACTTC. Its translation is CASRGQGRVGQYF.

The chain uses TRBV14 and TRBJ2-1, with 10 bases lining up with TRBD2. Germline V CDR1 and CDR2: SGHDN, FVKESK. This CDR3 is built from 15 residues. V trimming: 7 bases; J trimming: 6 bases; junction bases outside the gene matches: 9. In nucleotides, the CDR3 is TGTGCCAGCACTTTAGCGGGGGGTCCCCCCAATGAGCAGTTCTTC. Translating it yields CASTLAGGPPNEQFF.